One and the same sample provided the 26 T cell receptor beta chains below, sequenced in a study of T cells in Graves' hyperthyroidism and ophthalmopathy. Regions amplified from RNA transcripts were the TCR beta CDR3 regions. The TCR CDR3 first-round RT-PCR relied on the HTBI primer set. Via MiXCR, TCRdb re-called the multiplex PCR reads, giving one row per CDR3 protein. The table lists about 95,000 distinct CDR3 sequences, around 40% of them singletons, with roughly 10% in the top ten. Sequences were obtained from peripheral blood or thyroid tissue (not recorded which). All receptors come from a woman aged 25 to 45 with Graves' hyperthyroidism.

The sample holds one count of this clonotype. CDR3 amino acids: CAQLADQETQYF. The CDR3, as DNA: TGTGCTCAACTAGCGGACCAAGAGACCCAGTACTTC. This rearrangement joins TRBV10-3 to TRBJ2-5, with 8 bases lining up with TRBD2. The CDR3 is 12 amino acids. Germline-derived CDR1 and CDR2 are ENHRY and SYGVKD.

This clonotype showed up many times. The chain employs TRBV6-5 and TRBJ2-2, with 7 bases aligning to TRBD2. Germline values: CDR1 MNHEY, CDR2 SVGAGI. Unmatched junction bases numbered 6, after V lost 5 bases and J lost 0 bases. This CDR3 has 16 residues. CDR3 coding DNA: TGTGCCAGCAGTCTAGGACTAGTTTCGAACACCGGGGAGCTGTTTTTT. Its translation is CASSLGLVSNTGELFF.

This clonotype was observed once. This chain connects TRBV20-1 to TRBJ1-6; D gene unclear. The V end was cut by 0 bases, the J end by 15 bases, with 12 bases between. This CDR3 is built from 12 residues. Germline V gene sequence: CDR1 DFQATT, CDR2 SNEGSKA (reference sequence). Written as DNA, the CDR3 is TGCAGTGCTAGAGAGCCTGGTTGGAGCCTCCACTTT. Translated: CSAREPGWSLHF.

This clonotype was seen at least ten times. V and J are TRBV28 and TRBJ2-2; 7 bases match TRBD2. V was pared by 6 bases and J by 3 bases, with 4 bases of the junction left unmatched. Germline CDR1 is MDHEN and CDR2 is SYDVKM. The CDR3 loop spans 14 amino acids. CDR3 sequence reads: CASSKGLYTGELFF. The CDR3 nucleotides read TGTGCCAGCAGCAAGGGACTATACACCGGGGAGCTGTTTTTT.

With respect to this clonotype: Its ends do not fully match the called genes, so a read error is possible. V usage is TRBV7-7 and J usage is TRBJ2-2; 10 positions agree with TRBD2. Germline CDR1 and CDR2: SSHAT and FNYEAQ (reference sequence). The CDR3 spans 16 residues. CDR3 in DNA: TGTGCTAGCAGCTTTTCTGCACTAGCGGGGTACCGGGGAGCTGTTTTT. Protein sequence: CASSFSALAGYRGAVF.

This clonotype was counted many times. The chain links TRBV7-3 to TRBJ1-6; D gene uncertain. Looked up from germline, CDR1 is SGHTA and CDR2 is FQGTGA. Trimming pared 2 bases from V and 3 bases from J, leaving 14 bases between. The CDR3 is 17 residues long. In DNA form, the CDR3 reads TGTGCCAGCAGCTTATTCCGGGCCGAAATCTATAATTCACCCCTCCACTTT. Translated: CASSLFRAEIYNSPLHF. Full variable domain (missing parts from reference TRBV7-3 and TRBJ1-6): GAGVSQTPSNKVTEKGKYVELRCDPISGHTALYWYRQSLGQGPEFLIYFQGTGAADDSGLPNDRFFAVRPEGSVSTLKIQRTERGDSAVYLCASSLFRAEIYNSPLHFGNGTRLTVT.

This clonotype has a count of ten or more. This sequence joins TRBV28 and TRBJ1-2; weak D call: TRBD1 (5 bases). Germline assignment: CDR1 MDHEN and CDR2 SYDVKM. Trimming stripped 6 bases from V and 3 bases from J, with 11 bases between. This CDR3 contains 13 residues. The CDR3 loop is CASRDGDDYGYTF. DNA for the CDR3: TGTGCCAGCAGGGACGGGGACGACTATGGCTACACCTTC.

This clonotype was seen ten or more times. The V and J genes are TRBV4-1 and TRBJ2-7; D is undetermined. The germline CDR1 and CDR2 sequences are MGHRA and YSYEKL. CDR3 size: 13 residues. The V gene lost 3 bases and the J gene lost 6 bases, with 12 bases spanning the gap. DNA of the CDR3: TGCGCCAGCAGCCAGCTACTCCTAAGCGAGCAGTACTTC. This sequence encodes CASSQLLLSEQYF.

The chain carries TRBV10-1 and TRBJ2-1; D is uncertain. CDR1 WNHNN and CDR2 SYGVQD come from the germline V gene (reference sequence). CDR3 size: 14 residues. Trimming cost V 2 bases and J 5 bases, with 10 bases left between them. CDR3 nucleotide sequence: TGCGCCAGCAGTGAGAGTGGGGTACACAATGAGCAGTTCTTC. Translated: CASSESGVHNEQFF.

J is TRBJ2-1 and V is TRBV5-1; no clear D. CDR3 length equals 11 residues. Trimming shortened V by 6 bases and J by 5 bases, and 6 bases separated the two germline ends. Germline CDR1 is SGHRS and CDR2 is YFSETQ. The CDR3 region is CASTRNNEQFF. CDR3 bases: TGCGCCAGCACACGGAACAATGAGCAGTTCTTC.

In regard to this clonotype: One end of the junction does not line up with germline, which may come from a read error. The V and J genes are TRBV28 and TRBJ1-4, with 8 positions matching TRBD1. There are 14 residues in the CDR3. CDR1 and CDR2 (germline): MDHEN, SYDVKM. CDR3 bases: TGTGCCAGCAGTTCACCAGGGGGCTATGAAAAACTGTCTTTT. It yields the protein CASSSPGGYEKLSF.

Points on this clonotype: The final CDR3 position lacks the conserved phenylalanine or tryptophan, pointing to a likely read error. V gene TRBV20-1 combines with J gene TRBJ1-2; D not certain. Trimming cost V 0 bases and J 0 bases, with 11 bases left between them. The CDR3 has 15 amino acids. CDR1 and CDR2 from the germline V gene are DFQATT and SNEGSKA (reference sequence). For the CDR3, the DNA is TGCAGTGCTAGAGATCGGCGGCCGGCTAACTATGGCTACACCCTT. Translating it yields CSARDRRPANYGYTL.

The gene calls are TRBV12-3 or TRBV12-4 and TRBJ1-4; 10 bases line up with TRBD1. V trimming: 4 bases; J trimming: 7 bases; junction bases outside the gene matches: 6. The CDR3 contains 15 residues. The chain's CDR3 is CASSWPGQGSEKLFF. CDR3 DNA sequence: TGTGCCAGCAGTTGGCCGGGACAGGGGAGTGAAAAACTGTTTTTT.

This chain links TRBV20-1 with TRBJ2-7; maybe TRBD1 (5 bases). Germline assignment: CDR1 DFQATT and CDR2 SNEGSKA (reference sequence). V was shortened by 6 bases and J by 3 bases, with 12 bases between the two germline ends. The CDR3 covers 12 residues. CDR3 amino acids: CSATGRVYEQYF. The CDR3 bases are TGCAGTGCGACGGGCAGGGTCTACGAGCAGTACTTC.

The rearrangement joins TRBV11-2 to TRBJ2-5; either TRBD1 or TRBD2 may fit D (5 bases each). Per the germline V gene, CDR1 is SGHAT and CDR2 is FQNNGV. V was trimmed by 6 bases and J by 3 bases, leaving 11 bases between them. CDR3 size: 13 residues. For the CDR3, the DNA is TGTGCCAGCAGTCACGGGACCAAAGAGACCCAGTACTTC. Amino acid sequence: CASSHGTKETQYF.

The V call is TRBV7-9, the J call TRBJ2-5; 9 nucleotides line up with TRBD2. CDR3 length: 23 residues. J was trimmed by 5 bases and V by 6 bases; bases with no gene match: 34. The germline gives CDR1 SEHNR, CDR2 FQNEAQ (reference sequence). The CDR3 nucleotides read TGTGCCAGCAGTTCCCCCCTCTGGCTAGCGGGGAACACCGGGGAGCTGTTTGACGAGACCCAGTACTTC. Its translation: CASSSPLWLAGNTGELFDETQYF. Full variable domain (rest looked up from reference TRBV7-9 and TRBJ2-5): DTGVSQNPRHKITKRGQNVTFRCDPISEHNRLYWYRQTLGQGPEFLTYFQNEAQLEKSRLLSDRFSAERPKGSFSTLEIQRTEQGDSAMYLCASSSPLWLAGNTGELFDETQYFGPGTRLLVL.

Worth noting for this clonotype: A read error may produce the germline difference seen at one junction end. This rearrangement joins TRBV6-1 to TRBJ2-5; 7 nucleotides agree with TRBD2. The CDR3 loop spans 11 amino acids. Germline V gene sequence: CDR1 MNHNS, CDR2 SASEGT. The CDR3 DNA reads TGTGCCAGCAGCGCGGGGGAAGGGCCCAGCTTC. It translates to CASSAGEGPSF.

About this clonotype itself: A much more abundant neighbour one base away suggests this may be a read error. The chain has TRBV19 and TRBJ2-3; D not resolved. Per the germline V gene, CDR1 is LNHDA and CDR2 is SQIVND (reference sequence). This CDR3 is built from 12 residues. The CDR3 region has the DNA TGTGCCAGTAGCCTTTACACAGATACGCAGTGTTTT. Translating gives CASSLYTDTQCF.

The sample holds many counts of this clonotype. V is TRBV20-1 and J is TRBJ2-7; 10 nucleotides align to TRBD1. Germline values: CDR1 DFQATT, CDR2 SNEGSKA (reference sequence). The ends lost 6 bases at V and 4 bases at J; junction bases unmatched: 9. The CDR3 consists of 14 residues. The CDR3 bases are TGCAGTGCAAATACCGGGACAGGGGTTTACGAGCAGTACTTC. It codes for CSANTGTGVYEQYF.

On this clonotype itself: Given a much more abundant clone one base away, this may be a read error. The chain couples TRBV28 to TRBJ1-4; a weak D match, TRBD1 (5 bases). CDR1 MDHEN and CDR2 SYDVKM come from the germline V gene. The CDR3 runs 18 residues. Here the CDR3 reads CASSSEGPGGATNERLFF. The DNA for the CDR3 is TGTGCCAGCAGCTCGGAGGGGCCCGGCGGGGCAACTAATGAAAGACTGTTTTTT. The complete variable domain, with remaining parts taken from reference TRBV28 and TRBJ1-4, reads DVKVTQSSRYLVKRTGEKVFLECVQDMDHENMFWYRQDPGLGLRLIYFSYDVKMKEKGDIPEGYSVSREKKERFSLILESASTNQTSMYLCASSSEGPGGATNERLFFGSGTQLSVL.

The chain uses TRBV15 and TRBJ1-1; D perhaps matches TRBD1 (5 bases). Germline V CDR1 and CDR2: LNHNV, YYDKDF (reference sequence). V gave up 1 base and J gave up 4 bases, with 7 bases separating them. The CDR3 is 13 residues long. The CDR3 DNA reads TGTGCCACCAGCAGAGGGGGGAGCACTGAAGCTTTCTTT. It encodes CATSRGGSTEAFF.

DNA of the CDR3: TGCGCCAGCAGCACCGGGACAGGGTGGCACGGGGAGCTGTTTTTT. Amino acids: CASSTGTGWHGELFF. The V and J genes are TRBV5-1 and TRBJ2-2, with 9 bases identical to TRBD1. Trimming took 4 bases from V and 7 from J; bases not matched to a gene: 8. This CDR3 spans 15 amino acids. The V gene's germline CDR1 is SGHRS and CDR2 YFSETQ.

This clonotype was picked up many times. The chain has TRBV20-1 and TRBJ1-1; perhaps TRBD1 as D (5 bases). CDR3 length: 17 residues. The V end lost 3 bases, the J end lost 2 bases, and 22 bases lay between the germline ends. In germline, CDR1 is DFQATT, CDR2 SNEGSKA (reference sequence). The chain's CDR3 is CSARDGVWDELNTEAFF. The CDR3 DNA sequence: TGCAGTGCTAGGGATGGGGTTTGGGACGAGTTAAACACTGAAGCTTTCTTT.

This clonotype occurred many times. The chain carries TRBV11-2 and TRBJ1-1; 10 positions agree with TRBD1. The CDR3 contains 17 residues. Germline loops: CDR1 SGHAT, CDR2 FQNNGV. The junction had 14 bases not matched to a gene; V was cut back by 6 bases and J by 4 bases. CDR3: CASSSAPRQGARTEAFF. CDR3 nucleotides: TGTGCCAGCAGTTCGGCCCCGAGACAGGGGGCGCGCACTGAAGCTTTCTTT. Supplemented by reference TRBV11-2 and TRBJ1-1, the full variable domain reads EAGVAQSPRYKIIEKRQSVAFWCNPISGHATLYWYQQILGQGPKLLIQFQNNGVVDDSQLPKDRFSAERLKGVDSTLKIQPAKLEDSAVYLCASSSAPRQGARTEAFFGQGTRLTVV.

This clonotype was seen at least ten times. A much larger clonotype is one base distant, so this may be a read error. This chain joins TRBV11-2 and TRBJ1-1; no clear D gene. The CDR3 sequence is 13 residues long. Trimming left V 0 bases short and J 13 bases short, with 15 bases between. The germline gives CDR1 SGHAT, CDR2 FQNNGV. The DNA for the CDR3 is TGTGCCAGCAGCTTAGACTGGGATGGCGTGGTTTTCTTT. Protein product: CASSLDWDGVVFF.

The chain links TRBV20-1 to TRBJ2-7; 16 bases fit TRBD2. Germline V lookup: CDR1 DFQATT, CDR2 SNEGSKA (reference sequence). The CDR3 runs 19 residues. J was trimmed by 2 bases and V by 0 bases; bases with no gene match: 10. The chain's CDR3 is CSARDLGLAGGRMAYEQYF. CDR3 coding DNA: TGCAGTGCTAGAGATTTGGGACTAGCGGGAGGGAGGATGGCCTACGAGCAGTACTTC.